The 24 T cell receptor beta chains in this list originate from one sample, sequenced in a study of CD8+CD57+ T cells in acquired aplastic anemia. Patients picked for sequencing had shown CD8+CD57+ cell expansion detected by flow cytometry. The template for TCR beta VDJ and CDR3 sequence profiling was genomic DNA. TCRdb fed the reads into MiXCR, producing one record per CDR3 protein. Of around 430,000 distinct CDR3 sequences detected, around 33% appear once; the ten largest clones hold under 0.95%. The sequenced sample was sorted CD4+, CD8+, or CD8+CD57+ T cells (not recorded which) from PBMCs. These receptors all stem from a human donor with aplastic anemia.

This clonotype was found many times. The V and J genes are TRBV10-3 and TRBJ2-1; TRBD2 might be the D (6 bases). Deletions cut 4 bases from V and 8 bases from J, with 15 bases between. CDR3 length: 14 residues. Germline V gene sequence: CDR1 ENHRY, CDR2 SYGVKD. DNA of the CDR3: TGTGCCATCAGTGGAGTGGAGGGATGGGATGAGCAGTTCTTC. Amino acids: CAISGVEGWDEQFF.

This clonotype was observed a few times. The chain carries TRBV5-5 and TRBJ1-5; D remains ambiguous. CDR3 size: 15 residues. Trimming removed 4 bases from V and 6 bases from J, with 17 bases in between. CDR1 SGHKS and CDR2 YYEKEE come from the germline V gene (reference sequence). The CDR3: CASSLSLGLGQPQHF. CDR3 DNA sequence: TGTGCCAGCAGCCTCAGTCTAGGGTTGGGTCAGCCCCAGCATTTT. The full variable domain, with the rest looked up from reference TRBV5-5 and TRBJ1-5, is DAGVTQSPTHLIKTRGQQVTLRCSPISGHKSVSWYQQVLGQGPQFIFQYYEKEERGRGNFPDRFSARQFPNYSSELNVNALLLGDSALYLCASSLSLGLGQPQHFGDGTRLSIL.

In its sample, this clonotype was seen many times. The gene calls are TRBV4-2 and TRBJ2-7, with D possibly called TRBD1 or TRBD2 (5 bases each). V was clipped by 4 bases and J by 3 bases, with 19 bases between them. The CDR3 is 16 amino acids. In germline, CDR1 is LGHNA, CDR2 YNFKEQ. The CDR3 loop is CASSPGWTGTDYEQYF. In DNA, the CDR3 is TGTGCCAGCAGCCCAGGGTGGACCGGGACGGACTACGAGCAGTACTTC.

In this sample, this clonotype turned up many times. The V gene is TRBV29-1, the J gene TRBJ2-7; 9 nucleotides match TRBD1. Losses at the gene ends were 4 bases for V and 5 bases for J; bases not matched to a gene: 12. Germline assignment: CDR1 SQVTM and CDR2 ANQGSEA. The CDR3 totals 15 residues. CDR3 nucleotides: TGCAGCGTTGTTAACCCGGGACAGGGTAACAACGAGCAGTACTTC. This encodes CSVVNPGQGNNEQYF.

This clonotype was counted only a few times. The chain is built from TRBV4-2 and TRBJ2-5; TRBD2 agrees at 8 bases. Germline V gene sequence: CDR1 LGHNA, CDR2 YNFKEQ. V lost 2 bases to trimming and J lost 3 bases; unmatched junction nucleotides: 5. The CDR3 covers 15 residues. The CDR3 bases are TGTGCCAGCAGCCAATCTACTAGCGGAAAAGAGACCCAGTACTTC. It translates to CASSQSTSGKETQYF.

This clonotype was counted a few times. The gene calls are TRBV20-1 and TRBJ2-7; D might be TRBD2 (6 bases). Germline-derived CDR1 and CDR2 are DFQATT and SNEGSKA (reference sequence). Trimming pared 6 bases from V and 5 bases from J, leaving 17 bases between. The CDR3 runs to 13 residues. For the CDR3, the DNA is TGCAGTGCCAAGACATCGGGAGCGGACGAGCAGTACTTC. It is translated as CSAKTSGADEQYF.

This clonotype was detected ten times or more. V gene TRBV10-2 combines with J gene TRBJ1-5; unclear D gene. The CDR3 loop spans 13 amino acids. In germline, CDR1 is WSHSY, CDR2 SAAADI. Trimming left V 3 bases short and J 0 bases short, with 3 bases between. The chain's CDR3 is CASSDNSNQPQHF. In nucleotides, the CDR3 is TGCGCCAGCAGTGACAATAGCAATCAGCCCCAGCATTTT.

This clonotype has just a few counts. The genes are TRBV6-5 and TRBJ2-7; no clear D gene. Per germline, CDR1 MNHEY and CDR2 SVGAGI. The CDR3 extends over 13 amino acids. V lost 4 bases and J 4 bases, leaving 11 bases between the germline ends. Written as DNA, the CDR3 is TGTGCCAGCAGTTTATTGGACGGATACGAGCAGTACTTC. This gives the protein CASSLLDGYEQYF.

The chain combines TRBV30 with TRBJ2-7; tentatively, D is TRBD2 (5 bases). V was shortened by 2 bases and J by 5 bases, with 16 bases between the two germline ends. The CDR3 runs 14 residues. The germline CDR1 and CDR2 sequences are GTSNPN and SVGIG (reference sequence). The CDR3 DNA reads TGTGCCTGGAGTAGCGGACCCGGAGGACACGAGCAGTACTTC. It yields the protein CAWSSGPGGHEQYF.

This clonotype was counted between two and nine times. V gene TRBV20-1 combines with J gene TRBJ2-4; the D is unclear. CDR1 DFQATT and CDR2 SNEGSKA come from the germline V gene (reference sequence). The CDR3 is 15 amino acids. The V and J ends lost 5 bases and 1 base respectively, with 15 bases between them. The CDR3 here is CSAGPQNRAKNIQYF. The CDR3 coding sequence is TGCAGTGCTGGGCCTCAAAATCGGGCCAAAAACATTCAGTACTTC.

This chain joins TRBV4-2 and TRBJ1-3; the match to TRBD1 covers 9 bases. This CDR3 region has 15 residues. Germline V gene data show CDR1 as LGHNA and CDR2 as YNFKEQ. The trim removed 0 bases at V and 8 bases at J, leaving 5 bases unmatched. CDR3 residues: CASSQDLGQGYTIYF. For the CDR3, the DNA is TGTGCCAGCAGCCAAGATCTGGGACAGGGATACACCATATATTTT.

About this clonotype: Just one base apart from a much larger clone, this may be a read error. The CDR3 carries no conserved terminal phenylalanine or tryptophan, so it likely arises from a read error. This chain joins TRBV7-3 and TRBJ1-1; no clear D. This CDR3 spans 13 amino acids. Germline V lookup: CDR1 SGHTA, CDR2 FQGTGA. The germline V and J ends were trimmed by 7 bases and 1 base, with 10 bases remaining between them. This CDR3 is CASNSSPNTEAFL. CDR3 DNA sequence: TGTGCCAGCAACAGCAGTCCGAACACTGAAGCTTTCTTA.

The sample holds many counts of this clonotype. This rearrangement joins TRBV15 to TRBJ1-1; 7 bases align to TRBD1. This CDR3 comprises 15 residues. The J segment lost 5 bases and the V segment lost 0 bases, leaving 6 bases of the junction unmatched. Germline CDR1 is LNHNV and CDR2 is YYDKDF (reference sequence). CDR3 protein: CATSRETGRRTEAFF. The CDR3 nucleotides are TGTGCCACCAGCAGAGAGACAGGGAGGAGGACTGAAGCTTTCTTT.

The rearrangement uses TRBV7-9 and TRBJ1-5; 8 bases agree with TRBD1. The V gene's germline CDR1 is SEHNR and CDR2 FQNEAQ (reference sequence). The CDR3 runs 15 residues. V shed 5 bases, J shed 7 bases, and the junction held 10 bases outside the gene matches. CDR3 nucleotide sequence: TGTGCCAGCAGCGAAATGACAGGGGACGGGCAGCCCCAGCATTTT. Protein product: CASSEMTGDGQPQHF.

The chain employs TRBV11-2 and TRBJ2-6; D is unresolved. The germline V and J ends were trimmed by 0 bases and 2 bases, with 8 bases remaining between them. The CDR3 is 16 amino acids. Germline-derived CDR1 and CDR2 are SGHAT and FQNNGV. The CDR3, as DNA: TGTGCCAGCAGCTTAGATAGGGCCCCTGGGGCCAACGTCCTGACTTTC. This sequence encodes CASSLDRAPGANVLTF.

In DNA, the CDR3 is TGTGCCTGGGAGAGGACCCAAATGAACACTGAAGCTTTCTTT. Translation gives CAWERTQMNTEAFF. This sequence joins TRBV30 and TRBJ1-1; no clear D gene. This CDR3 comprises 14 residues. CDR1 and CDR2 from the germline V gene are GTSNPN and SVGIG (reference sequence). The V end was cut by 5 bases, the J end by 0 bases, with 13 bases between.

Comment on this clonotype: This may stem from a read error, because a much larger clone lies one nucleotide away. The CDR3 region has the DNA TGTGCCAGTATCGAGGGTTTGGGCAATCAGCCCCAGTATTTT. It translates to CASIEGLGNQPQYF. The J gene is TRBJ1-5, the V gene TRBV19, with D possibly matching TRBD2 (5 bases). The J call is doubtful: the DNA matches TRBJ2-3 better. Germline CDR1 is LNHDA and CDR2 is SQIVND (reference sequence). The length of the CDR3 is 14 residues.

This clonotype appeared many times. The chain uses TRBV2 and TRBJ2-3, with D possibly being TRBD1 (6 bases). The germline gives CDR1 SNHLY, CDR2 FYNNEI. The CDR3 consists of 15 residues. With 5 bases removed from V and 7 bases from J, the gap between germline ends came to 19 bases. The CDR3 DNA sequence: TGTGCCAGCAGTAAAATGAACAGGGATCCAAATACGCAGTATTTT. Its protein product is CASSKMNRDPNTQYF.

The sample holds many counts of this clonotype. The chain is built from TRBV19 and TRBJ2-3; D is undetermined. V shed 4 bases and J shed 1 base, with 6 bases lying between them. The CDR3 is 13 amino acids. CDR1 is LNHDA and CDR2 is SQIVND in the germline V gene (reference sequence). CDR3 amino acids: CASSTAGTDTQYF. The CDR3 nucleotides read TGTGCCAGTAGTACCGCCGGCACAGATACGCAGTATTTT.

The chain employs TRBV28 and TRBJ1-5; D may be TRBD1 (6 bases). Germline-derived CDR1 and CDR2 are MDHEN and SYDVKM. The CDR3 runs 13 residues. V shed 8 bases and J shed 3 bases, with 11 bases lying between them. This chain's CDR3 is CASRDRLNQPQHF. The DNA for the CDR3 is TGTGCCAGCCGAGACAGGCTCAATCAGCCCCAGCATTTT.

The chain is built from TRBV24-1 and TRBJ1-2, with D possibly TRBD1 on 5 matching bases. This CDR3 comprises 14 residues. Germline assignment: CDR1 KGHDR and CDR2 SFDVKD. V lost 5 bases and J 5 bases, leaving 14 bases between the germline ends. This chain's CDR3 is CATSGRTSDYGYTF. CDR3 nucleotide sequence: TGTGCCACCAGTGGCCGGACATCAGATTATGGCTACACCTTC.

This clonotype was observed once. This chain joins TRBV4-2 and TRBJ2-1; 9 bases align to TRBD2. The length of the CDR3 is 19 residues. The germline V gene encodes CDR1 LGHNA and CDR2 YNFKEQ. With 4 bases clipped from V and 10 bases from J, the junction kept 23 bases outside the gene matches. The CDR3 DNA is TGTGCCAGCAGCCCCCGTGGGGGGGTGGGACTAGCTCCCCCCTTAGAGCAGTTCTTC. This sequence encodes CASSPRGGVGLAPPLEQFF.

CDR3 in amino acids: CASSFRQGSNQPQHF. The CDR3 DNA reads as TGTGCCAGCAGCTTTAGACAGGGAAGCAATCAGCCCCAGCATTTT. The chain has TRBV5-6 and TRBJ1-5; 7 positions agree with TRBD1. The junction had 3 bases not matched to a gene; V was cut back by 2 bases and J by 1 base. The germline V gene has CDR1 SGHDT and CDR2 YYEEEE. This CDR3 spans 15 amino acids.

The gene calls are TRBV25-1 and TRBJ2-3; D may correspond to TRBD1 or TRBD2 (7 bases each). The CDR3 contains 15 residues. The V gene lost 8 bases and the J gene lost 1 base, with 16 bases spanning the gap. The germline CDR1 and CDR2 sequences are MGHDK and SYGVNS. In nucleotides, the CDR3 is TGTGCCAGCTCACCAGGGGGGGCCGGCACAGATACGCAGTATTTT. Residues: CASSPGGAGTDTQYF.